This paragraph reports one T cell receptor beta chain. The sample originates from a study of blood T cell repertoires in COVID-19. As for the study in general: COVID-19 samples, acute and convalescent, were from the United States, Italy and Spain. Sources were T cells, B-cell-depleted T cells, or PBMCs; the material itself was cDNA or gDNA.

The V gene's germline CDR1 is SEHNR and CDR2 FQNEAQ (reference sequence). The J segment lost 0 bases and the V segment lost 2 bases, leaving 7 bases of the junction unmatched. This CDR3 region has 17 residues. In the original analysis: Counts of nucleated cells, estimated from reference gene primer amplification, were obtained. Only in-frame clones appear in the TCRdb table, and some are missing; sequencing was by immunoSEQ multiplex PCR. V, J and clone size reflect that table, while D and trimming were determined from the DNA. The sample carries about 44,000 clones, 82% recorded once. The rearrangement links TRBV7-9 to TRBJ1-3; 7 bases map to TRBD1. The sequence came from a woman in her 70s with acute or convalescent COVID-19. Material: peripheral blood. CDR3 in DNA: TGTGCCAGCAGCTTACGGCGAGACAGGGTCTCTGGAAACACCATATATTTT. Its protein is CASSLRRDRVSGNTIYF.